The next 22 T cell receptor beta chains were all read from a single sample in a study of CD8 T cells in ankylosing spondylitis. TCRdb re-called the 5' RACE reads through MiXCR, storing one row per CDR3 protein. The sample includes over 130,000 distinct CDR3 sequences, under 45% of them seen just once. The sequencing sample was made of synovial fluid, either unsorted or a sorted T cell fraction (not recorded which). The source of these receptors is a male donor with ankylosing spondylitis.

V is TRBV6-2 or TRBV6-3 and J is TRBJ2-6; a weak D match, TRBD1 (5 bases). The V and J ends lost 2 bases and 1 base respectively, with 9 bases between them. The CDR3 extends over 16 amino acids. CDR1 and CDR2 (germline): MNHEY, SVGEGT. CDR3 DNA: TGTGCCAGCAGTTACGACAGCCTTTCTGGGGCCAACGTCCTGACTTTC. This sequence encodes CASSYDSLSGANVLTF.

The gene calls are TRBV10-3 and TRBJ2-3; no firm D call. V was trimmed by 2 bases and J by 2 bases, leaving 8 bases between them. The V gene's germline CDR1 is ENHRY and CDR2 SYGVKD. The CDR3 is 14 residues long. This CDR3 reads CAISEVRPTDTQYF. The CDR3 region has the DNA TGTGCCATCAGTGAGGTCAGGCCCACAGATACGCAGTATTTT.

In its sample, this clonotype was seen a few times. The chain employs TRBV12-3 or TRBV12-4 and TRBJ2-7; a weak D match, TRBD2 (6 bases). The CDR3 is 15 residues long. V lost 1 base and J lost 6, with 16 bases in between. CDR3 amino acids: CASSLGSSEVAEQYF. The CDR3 DNA sequence: TGTGCCAGCAGTTTAGGGTCTAGCGAGGTAGCCGAGCAGTACTTC.

The sample holds one count of this clonotype. This chain links TRBV13 with TRBJ1-4, with TRBD1 matching over 9 bases. Germline V CDR1 and CDR2: PRHDT, FYEKMQ (reference sequence). The CDR3 is made up of 16 amino acids. Trimming cost V 5 bases and J 8 bases; bases outside gene matches: 12. DNA for the CDR3: TGTGCCAGCAGCACAGAAGGGGGACAGGGTCCAGAAAAACTGTTTTTT. This codes for CASSTEGGQGPEKLFF.

This clonotype has more than one count but fewer than ten. The V and J genes are TRBV7-3 and TRBJ2-1; TRBD2 matches at 9 bases. V was pared by 1 base and J by 8 bases, with 6 bases of the junction left unmatched. CDR3 length equals 15 residues. Germline V lookup: CDR1 SGHTA, CDR2 FQGTGA. The CDR3 spells CASSLRRGRAHEQFF. DNA for the CDR3: TGTGCCAGCAGCTTAAGGCGCGGGAGGGCCCATGAGCAGTTCTTC.

The chain is built from TRBV4-2 and TRBJ2-7; a possible D gene is TRBD2 (5 bases). V dropped 0 bases and J dropped 5 bases, with 17 bases sitting between them. The length of the CDR3 is 16 residues. The germline V gene encodes CDR1 LGHNA and CDR2 YNFKEQ. The CDR3 spells CASSQDAGPPANEQYF. The CDR3 DNA is TGTGCCAGCAGCCAAGATGCGGGTCCCCCAGCTAACGAGCAGTACTTC.

This clonotype was recorded many times. This chain connects TRBV29-1 to TRBJ2-1; D unclear. Germline CDR1 reads SQVTM; CDR2 reads ANQGSEA. V was pared by 3 bases and J by 10 bases, with 16 bases between. CDR3 size: 13 residues. The CDR3 region has the DNA TGCAGCGTTGAGCCCGGGTCCCTGGGGGAGCAGTTCTTC. It is translated as CSVEPGSLGEQFF.

The chain carries TRBV6-1 and TRBJ2-7; TRBD1 aligns across 7 bases. The CDR3 has 15 amino acids. The trim removed 2 bases at V and 5 bases at J, leaving 9 bases unmatched. Germline V gene sequence: CDR1 MNHNS, CDR2 SASEGT. CDR3 loop: CASSEFPTGSDEQYF. Written as DNA, the CDR3 is TGTGCCAGCAGTGAATTCCCGACAGGGTCGGACGAGCAGTACTTC.

The rearrangement joins TRBV2 to TRBJ2-2; 8 bases map to TRBD1. Germline-derived CDR1 and CDR2 are SNHLY and FYNNEI. V gave up 6 bases and J gave up 4 bases; unmatched junction bases: 7. The CDR3 is made up of 15 amino acids. This CDR3 reads CASSPGTGITGELFF. The CDR3 coding sequence is TGTGCCAGCAGCCCCGGGACAGGCATCACCGGGGAGCTGTTTTTT.

This clonotype was counted between two and nine times. The chain joins TRBV11-2 to TRBJ2-1; 13 positions match TRBD2. V lost 1 base and J lost 9; bases outside the gene matches: 15. The germline CDR1 and CDR2 sequences are SGHAT and FQNNGV. The CDR3 covers 19 residues. CDR3 in amino acids: CASSLGFRPGLAGSGEQFF. Here the CDR3 DNA reads TGTGCCAGCAGCTTAGGGTTCCGCCCGGGACTAGCGGGAAGTGGTGAGCAGTTCTTC.

The chain couples TRBV7-9 to TRBJ2-7; 8 positions match TRBD2. The CDR3 has 15 amino acids. CDR1 is SEHNR, CDR2 FQNEAQ, per germline (reference sequence). V lost 1 base to trimming and J lost 2 bases; unmatched junction nucleotides: 4. CDR3 sequence: CASSLGLAFTYEQYF. The CDR3 coding sequence is TGTGCCAGCAGCTTAGGACTAGCGTTCACCTACGAGCAGTACTTC.

The CDR3 is CASSAPRQAIHPLGTDTQYF. The CDR3 region has the DNA TGTGCCAGCAGCGCCCCGCGCCAGGCGATCCATCCCCTTGGCACAGATACGCAGTATTTT. V and J are TRBV11-2 and TRBJ2-3; D is uncertain. Deletions cut 5 bases from V and 1 base from J, with 28 bases between. Germline CDR1 is SGHAT and CDR2 is FQNNGV. The CDR3 is 20 residues long.

The J gene is TRBJ2-5, the V gene TRBV10-3; weak D call: TRBD1 (6 bases). The V and J ends lost 1 base and 5 bases respectively, with 14 bases between them. Germline CDR1 reads ENHRY; CDR2 reads SYGVKD. This CDR3 is built from 15 residues. The CDR3, as DNA: TGTGCCATCAGTGAGTACCCAACAGGGTACGAGACCCAGTACTTC. It codes for CAISEYPTGYETQYF.

In its sample, this clonotype was seen a few times. J is TRBJ2-1 and V is TRBV18; 9 nucleotides line up with TRBD1. The V segment lost 6 bases and the J segment 7 bases; nucleotides outside the gene matches: 22. The CDR3 extends over 19 amino acids. Germline CDR1 reads KGHSH; CDR2 reads LQKENI. In DNA form, the CDR3 reads TGTGCCAGCTCTAAATACGTCTTGCGGGACAGGGTAAATGGGAATGAGCAGTTCTTC. Translated: CASSKYVLRDRVNGNEQFF.

Only one count was recorded for this clonotype. The J gene is TRBJ2-1, the V gene TRBV7-6; D is possibly TRBD2 (6 bases). Germline V gene sequence: CDR1 SGHVS, CDR2 FNYEAQ. This CDR3 is built from 16 residues. The V end lost 4 bases, the J end lost 0 bases, and 13 bases lay between the germline ends. The CDR3 protein is CASSSTVAASYNEQFF. CDR3 DNA: TGTGCCAGCAGCTCCACCGTAGCGGCCTCCTACAATGAGCAGTTCTTC.

The J gene is TRBJ1-1, the V gene TRBV20-1; D not resolved. V lost 6 bases to trimming and J lost 1 base, with 9 bases between them. CDR3 length: 12 amino acids. Germline CDR1 and CDR2: DFQATT and SNEGSKA (reference sequence). In DNA form, the CDR3 reads TGCAGTGCGGGTCGGCCGAACACTGAAGCTTTCTTT. Its translation is CSAGRPNTEAFF.

The chain links TRBV6-1 to TRBJ1-1; D ambiguous. CDR3 size: 18 residues. CDR1 is MNHNS, CDR2 SASEGT, per germline. Trimming took 6 bases from V and 3 from J, leaving 26 bases between them. The CDR3, as DNA: TGTGCCAGCAGCGCCCAGCGTCCTAATCTGGAGTGGGACACTGAAGCTTTCTTT. Its protein is CASSAQRPNLEWDTEAFF.

The gene calls are TRBV10-3 and TRBJ2-7, with D maybe TRBD1 (5 bases). V was shortened by 3 bases and J by 2 bases, with 14 bases between the two germline ends. The CDR3 spans 15 residues. Germline V gives CDR1 ENHRY, CDR2 SYGVKD. CDR3: CAISEYLAGTYEQYF. The DNA of the CDR3 is TGTGCCATCAGTGAATACTTGGCAGGGACCTACGAGCAGTACTTC.

For the CDR3, the DNA is TGTGCCACCAAACCGCCATTTTTAAGACGGGTACGAGGGCAGTACTTC. This sequence encodes CATKPPFLRRVRGQYF. The gene calls are TRBV24-1 and TRBJ2-7, with D unresolved. CDR3 size: 16 residues. Germline CDR1 reads KGHDR; CDR2 reads SFDVKD. V gave up 8 bases and J gave up 9 bases, with 28 bases separating them.

This clonotype appeared many times. The rearrangement uses TRBV4-1 and TRBJ2-3; 13 nucleotides line up with TRBD2. The germline CDR1 and CDR2 sequences are MGHRA and YSYEKL. Trimming removed 4 bases from V and 4 bases from J; junction bases left unmatched: 2. CDR3 length: 15 residues. The chain's CDR3 is CASSLLAGGADTQYF. CDR3 nucleotide sequence: TGCGCCAGCAGCCTACTAGCGGGAGGGGCAGATACGCAGTATTTT.

Comment on this clonotype: Mismatch with germline at one junction end may stem from a read error. The rearrangement uses TRBV12-3 or TRBV12-4 and TRBJ2-1; 8 nucleotides match TRBD2. This CDR3 is built from 19 residues. The CDR3 reads CACSSASGSGTLGYNEQFF. The CDR3 bases are TGTGCCTGCAGTTCCGCAAGCGGGAGTGGAACCTTGGGCTACAATGAGCAGTTCTTC.

The rearrangement joins TRBV4-1 to TRBJ2-5; D gene uncertain. From germline, CDR1 is MGHRA and CDR2 YSYEKL. The CDR3 has 14 amino acids. V was trimmed by 4 bases and J by 4 bases, leaving 13 bases between them. The CDR3 DNA follows: TGCGCCAGCAGCCGACACCTTTTACTAGAGACCCAGTACTTC. It specifies CASSRHLLLETQYF.